This record covers a single T cell receptor beta chain. The table came from immunoSEQ multiplex PCR; TCRdb's copy has only in-frame clones and leaves some out. Of 87,000 or so clones in the sample, about 90% are singletons; the top ten hold approximately 7%. This entry is derived from a study of blood T cell repertoires in COVID-19. The overall study: Collection of acute and convalescent COVID-19 samples took place in the United States, Italy and Spain.

Germline V gene sequence: CDR1 WNHNN, CDR2 SYGVQD (reference sequence). Losses at the gene ends were 6 bases for V and 0 bases for J; bases not matched to a gene: 9. The CDR3 is 16 residues long. This chain links TRBV10-1 with TRBJ2-3; TRBD1 agrees at 7 bases. The receptor was isolated from a man aged 18 to 29 with COVID-19, enrolled during active disease. Sequencing was carried out using peripheral blood. The CDR3 DNA reads as TGCGCCAGCAGGGGGCCAGGGACAGAAAGCACAGATACGCAGTATTTT. Translating it yields CASRGPGTESTDTQYF.